This T cell receptor (beta chain) was recorded in a study of regulatory T cells in long-lasting Graves disease. Overall study context: In persistent Graves' disease, antithyroid drugs had been taken for over 5 years and TSH receptor antibodies stayed positive. The study's findings and limits: Under persistent disease, TRBV28, TRBJ1-2 and TRBJ2-5 were used preferentially.

The germline V and J ends were trimmed by 7 bases and 11 bases, with 12 bases remaining between them. The CDR3 length is 11 residues. The germline gives CDR1 MDHEN, CDR2 SYDVKM. This clonotype occurred many times. What it binds is not known. Construction of TCR beta libraries relied on iRepertoire HTBI primers and on Arm-PCR targeting CDR3 regions. TCRdb re-called the multiplex PCR reads with MiXCR, one entry per CDR3 protein. This table holds 400,000 to 500,000 distinct CDR3 sequences, 20% to 25% found once. Time point denoted: persistent/refractory GD, antithyroid drugs over 5 years with positive TRAb. PBMC RNA served as the TCR library source.

Sequencing used peripheral blood mononuclear cells (PBMCs), obtained when the disease was refractory, from a patient treated with antithyroid drugs. The TCR sequence derives from a female donor with Graves disease. The chain joins TRBV28 to TRBJ1-5, with unresolved D. CDR3 sequence: CASKGTRAQHF. CDR3 coding DNA: TGTGCCAGCAAGGGCACCCGGGCCCAGCATTTT.